This is a list of T cell receptor beta chains from one sample in a study of T cells expressing NK-cell markers. TCRdb reanalyzed the 5' RACE reads, giving one entry per CDR3 protein sequence and no DNA. This sample's table has roughly 420,000 distinct CDR3 sequences. The sequencing sample was made of blood T cells: a sorted CD56 or NKG2C T cell subset, CD4+ or CD8+ T cells, or bulk PBMC T cells (not recorded which). The receptors were gathered from a woman between 18 and 70 years old in good health. Each CDR3 is given with its conserved first and last residue.

v_gene	j_gene	CDR3aa
TRBV5-1	TRBJ2-1	CASSSRQGAHSEQFF
TRBV18	TRBJ1-2	CASSPGLLYGYTF
TRBV7-3	TRBJ2-2	CASSLIGATGELFF
TRBV20-1	TRBJ1-2	CSARGPANYGYTF
TRBV7-8	TRBJ1-1	CASSLASGIMNTEAFF
TRBV7-2	TRBJ2-5	CASSPRSRGETQYF
TRBV7-7	TRBJ2-2	CASSLGGLAGTGELFF
TRBV5-4	TRBJ2-2	CASSKMPGQGTGELFF
TRBV12-3/TRBV12-4	TRBJ1-1	CASSQWDRANTEAFF
TRBV28	TRBJ2-7	CASSIGTVTSYEQYF
TRBV7-3	TRBJ1-6	CASSSRGDFNSPLHF
TRBV30	TRBJ2-1	CAWSAPPAGFYNEQFF
TRBV20-1	TRBJ1-1	CSARDDPGHETEAFF
TRBV29-1	TRBJ2-7	CSVEDHTDYEQYF
TRBV12-3/TRBV12-4	TRBJ2-2	CASSLLPQGTGELFF
TRBV28	TRBJ2-3	CASSLKAAHTQYF
TRBV12-3/TRBV12-4	TRBJ2-5	CASSFGGGTKETQYF
TRBV29-1	TRBJ2-6	CSVADGTNHFSGANVLTF
TRBV7-2	TRBJ2-4	CASSSIGGAENIQYF
TRBV30	TRBJ2-1	CAWSEVPYPRNEQFF
TRBV9	TRBJ2-1	CASSTQGGAYNEQFF
TRBV12-3/TRBV12-4	TRBJ1-6	CASSFLGSPLHF
TRBV11-1	TRBJ2-7	CASSLGQGRPTFSYEQYF
TRBV6-1	TRBJ1-1	CASRSLAGGDNTEAFF
TRBV6-2/TRBV6-3	TRBJ2-3	CASSYRTSGADTQYF
TRBV28	TRBJ2-4	CASSRQGQNIQYF
TRBV4-3	TRBJ1-2	CASSQDDRAYGYTF
TRBV12-3/TRBV12-4	TRBJ1-5	CASSARQGGNQPQHF
TRBV20-1	TRBJ2-1	CSARDWSGGSSYNEQFF
TRBV12-3/TRBV12-4	TRBJ2-4	CASRPDRAAKNIQYF
TRBV12-3/TRBV12-4	TRBJ1-5	CASSSGQVGQPQHF
TRBV12-3/TRBV12-4	TRBJ2-5	CASSLGQHQETQYF
TRBV20-1	TRBJ1-1	CSARDPPGTTNTEAFF
TRBV5-1	TRBJ2-4	CASSGGAKNIQYF
TRBV6-2/TRBV6-3	TRBJ1-5	CASSPSPGYDQPQHF
TRBV7-8	TRBJ2-5	CASSPRRTETQYF
TRBV11-1	TRBJ1-2	CASSPPRDGATPNYGYTF
TRBV20-1	TRBJ2-2	CSARAQFNTGELFF
TRBV25-1	TRBJ2-7	CASHSGTDYEQYF
TRBV5-6	TRBJ1-4	CASSHRDGLNEKLFF
TRBV20-1	TRBJ2-5	CSAMGPPGETQYF
TRBV9	TRBJ1-1	CASSQGIHPGNTEAFF
TRBV4-1	TRBJ2-1	CASSQDGSRDNEQFF
TRBV11-2	TRBJ1-1	CASSLDAAGHNTEAFF
TRBV27	TRBJ2-3	CASSLSTSGDTQYF
TRBV28	TRBJ2-3	CASLSGRGYTQYF
TRBV4-1	TRBJ2-3	CASRTWGSTDTQYF
TRBV6-2/TRBV6-3	TRBJ1-6	CASSYGSDPITSPLHF
TRBV29-1	TRBJ2-1	CSVKQGTTYNEQFF